Ten or more counts support the clone carrying this T cell receptor (beta chain). Time point here: after trial treatment. Treatment here: LDRT plus nivolumab, ipilimumab, low-dose cyclophosphamide and aspirin (RACIN trial). Donors received nivolumab, ipilimumab, aspirin, low-dose cyclophosphamide and low-dose radiotherapy. This entry belongs to a study of low-dose radiotherapy and immunotherapy resistance in tumors. About the research overall: On a schedule of every two weeks, intravenous cyclophosphamide at a dose of 200 mg/m2 was delivered one day before each radiation and immunotherapy administration.

V lost 3 bases, J lost 2 bases, and 7 bases stayed unmatched. The V gene's germline CDR1 is SGDLS and CDR2 YYNGEE. The CDR3 spans 16 residues. Alpha and beta chains were covered, as first-strand cDNA relied on TRAV- and TRBV-specific primers. The authors ran about 18 PCR cycles to amplify TCRs with a constant-region primer and V-primer adapter. Each CDR3 protein is one row after TCRdb ran MiXCR on the reads. The top ten clones hold 6% to 8.5% of a sample with around 60,000 distinct CDR3 sequences, 23% of them seen once. The input for sequencing was PBMCs, taken after low-dose radiotherapy plus immunotherapy. J is TRBJ2-1 and V is TRBV9; 8 bases are a match to TRBD1. This receptor was identified in a male donor with prostate cancer. CDR3 DNA: TGTGCCAGCAGCGCGGACAGGGACTCTACCTACAATGAGCAGTTCTTC. This translates into CASSADRDSTYNEQFF.